The 27 T cell receptor beta chains below were found in one sample sequenced in a study of T-cell memory formation after mild COVID-19. TCRdb analysed the 5' RACE reads with MiXCR anew, one entry per CDR3 protein. The table has hundreds of thousands of distinct CDR3 sequences, 20% to 30% seen once. The sequenced sample consisted of PBMCs or a T cell subset sorted from them (not recorded which). These receptors were taken from an adult woman who had mild COVID-19 (a few samples of this study predate the infection). Cell type and time point are not known.

The rearrangement joins TRBV5-1 to TRBJ2-3; the D gene is possibly TRBD1 (6 bases). Germline values: CDR1 SGHRS, CDR2 YFSETQ. V was shortened by 0 bases and J by 9 bases, with 14 bases between the two germline ends. The CDR3 consists of 14 residues. The CDR3 spells CASSLEQGLYTQYF. In DNA, the CDR3 is TGCGCCAGCAGCTTGGAACAGGGTTTGTACACGCAGTATTTT.

The CDR3 protein is CASPDSSNTEAFF. The CDR3 DNA reads as TGTGCCAGCCCGGACAGCTCGAACACTGAAGCTTTCTTT. The rearrangement uses TRBV19 and TRBJ1-1; D possibly corresponds to TRBD1 (6 bases). CDR1 is LNHDA and CDR2 is SQIVND in the germline V gene (reference sequence). V lost 9 bases and J lost 1, with 12 bases in between. The CDR3 length is 13 residues. Complete variable domain (other parts from reference TRBV19 and TRBJ1-1): DGGITQSPKYLFRKEGQNVTLSCEQNLNHDAMYWYRQDPGQGLRLIYYSQIVNDFQKGDIAEGYSVSREKKESFPLTVTSAQKNPTAFYLCASPDSSNTEAFFGQGTRLTVV.

The gene calls are TRBV6-6 and TRBJ2-1; D is possibly TRBD2 (6 bases). The germline gives CDR1 MNHNY, CDR2 SVGAGI (reference sequence). V lost 2 bases to trimming and J lost 9 bases, with 11 bases between them. The CDR3 totals 13 residues. CDR3 amino acids: CASSYGGSAEQFF. CDR3 nucleotide sequence: TGTGCCAGCAGTTACGGGGGGTCGGCTGAGCAGTTCTTC.

The table lists this clonotype with a few counts. The chain carries TRBV3-1 and TRBJ2-2; no clear D gene. Germline V gene lookup returns CDR1 LGHDT and CDR2 YNNKEL (reference sequence). This CDR3 is 13 amino acids long. The V end was cut by 3 bases, the J end by 1 base, with 3 bases between. CDR3 in amino acids: CASSQMNTGELFF. Here the CDR3 DNA reads TGTGCCAGCAGCCAGATGAACACCGGGGAGCTGTTTTTT.

This chain links TRBV5-6 with TRBJ2-3; TRBD2 matches 7 bases. Germline-derived CDR1 and CDR2 are SGHDT and YYEEEE. V shed 2 bases and J 9 bases; nucleotides not matched to a gene: 3. The CDR3 is 12 amino acids. The CDR3 here is CASSFLAETQYF. The DNA for the CDR3 is TGTGCCAGCAGCTTCCTAGCGGAGACGCAGTATTTT.

This clonotype came up a few times. This chain joins TRBV4-1 and TRBJ1-3; no clear D gene. V lost 1 base, J lost 3 bases, and 13 bases lay in between. The CDR3 totals 16 residues. Germline V lookup: CDR1 MGHRA, CDR2 YSYEKL. The CDR3 nucleotides are TGCGCCAGCAGCCAAGGCCCTGAGCGGTATGGAAACACCATATATTTT. This gives the protein CASSQGPERYGNTIYF.

In this sample, this clonotype turned up once. The chain links TRBV13 to TRBJ2-7; 14 bases line up with TRBD2. After removal of 5 bases from V and 4 bases from J, the junction contained 7 bases not matched to a gene. The CDR3 contains 16 residues. Germline CDR1 reads PRHDT; CDR2 reads FYEKMQ (reference sequence). The CDR3 DNA is TGTGCCAGCAGCGCCCAGGGACTAGCGGGAGTATACGAGCAGTACTTC. It translates to CASSAQGLAGVYEQYF. The full variable domain, rest sourced from reference TRBV13 and TRBJ2-7, is AAGVIQSPRHLIKEKRETATLKCYPIPRHDTVYWYQQGPGQDPQFLISFYEKMQSDKGSIPDRFSAQQFSDYHSELNMSSLELGDSALYFCASSAQGLAGVYEQYFGPGTRLTVT.

The chain carries TRBV15 and TRBJ2-7, with D perhaps matching TRBD1 (5 bases). CDR3 length equals 15 residues. Germline assignment: CDR1 LNHNV and CDR2 YYDKDF (reference sequence). The V and J ends lost 0 bases and 3 bases respectively, with 12 bases between them. CDR3 residues: CATSRDDDSYYEQYF. For the CDR3, the DNA is TGTGCCACCAGCAGAGATGATGACAGTTACTACGAGCAGTACTTC.

The chain has TRBV24-1 and TRBJ2-7; either TRBD1 or TRBD2 may supply D (6 bases each). This CDR3 is 15 amino acids long. V shed 3 bases and J shed 1 base, with 12 bases lying between them. The germline V gene has CDR1 KGHDR and CDR2 SFDVKD. The CDR3 sequence is CATSDGGLGSYEQYF. In DNA, the CDR3 is TGTGCCACCAGTGATGGGGGGCTGGGGTCCTACGAGCAGTACTTC.

The chain combines TRBV5-1 with TRBJ1-1, with D hard to call. The CDR3 sequence is 13 residues long. Between the trimmed V and J ends, which lost 2 bases and 1 base, there was a span of 6 bases. Germline loops: CDR1 SGHRS, CDR2 YFSETQ. CDR3 DNA sequence: TGCGCCAGCAGCTTTGTGGGGAACACTGAAGCTTTCTTT. Its protein is CASSFVGNTEAFF. Variable domain in full (rest from reference TRBV5-1 and TRBJ1-1): KAGVTQTPRYLIKTRGQQVTLSCSPISGHRSVSWYQQTPGQGLQFLFEYFSETQRNKGNFPGRFSGRQFSNSRSEMNVSTLELGDSALYLCASSFVGNTEAFFGQGTRLTVV.

This clonotype was counted a few times. This sequence joins TRBV6-5 and TRBJ2-7; tentatively, D is TRBD1 (7 bases). V lost 0 bases, J lost 7 bases, and 13 bases lay in between. This CDR3 has 14 amino acids. CDR1 MNHEY and CDR2 SVGAGI come from the germline V gene. The CDR3 loop is CASSYSGAGGEQYF. CDR3 in DNA: TGTGCCAGCAGTTACTCCGGGGCAGGGGGGGAGCAGTACTTC.

The chain couples TRBV4-3 to TRBJ2-1, with 8 bases fitting TRBD1. Trimming took 0 bases from V and 3 from J; bases not matched to a gene: 7. The CDR3 is made up of 17 amino acids. The germline V gene has CDR1 LGHNA and CDR2 YSLEER. In DNA form, the CDR3 reads TGCGCCAGCAGCCAAGACGGGACAGGAGGACGCTACAATGAGCAGTTCTTC. It codes for CASSQDGTGGRYNEQFF.

This clonotype has more than one count but fewer than ten. The chain carries TRBV7-8 and TRBJ2-5; 12 positions match TRBD2. The CDR3 contains 16 residues. Germline V gene lookup returns CDR1 SGHVS and CDR2 FQNEAQ. J lost 4 bases, V lost 1 base, and 4 bases had no gene match. The CDR3 DNA sequence: TGTGCCAGCAGCTTAGTTCGACTAGCGGGAGCAGAGACCCAGTACTTC. Amino acids: CASSLVRLAGAETQYF.

This clonotype was recorded a few times. The CDR3 sequence: CASSLTSFSTDTQYF. Here the CDR3 DNA reads TGTGCCAGCAGCTTAACTTCCTTTAGCACAGATACGCAGTATTTT. The chain is built from TRBV7-2 and TRBJ2-3, with D unclear. V lost 2 bases and J lost 0, with 9 bases in between. Germline V gives CDR1 SGHTA, CDR2 FQGNSA. The CDR3 runs 15 residues. Based on the CDR3 plus reference TRBV7-2 and TRBJ2-3, the full variable domain is GAGVSQSPSNKVTEKGKDVELRCDPISGHTALYWYRQSLGQGLEFLIYFQGNSAPDKSGLPSDRFSAERTGGSVSTLTIQRTQQEDSAVYLCASSLTSFSTDTQYFGPGTRLTVL.

This clonotype showed up just a few times. This rearrangement joins TRBV12-3 or TRBV12-4 to TRBJ2-7; D not resolved. The CDR3 extends over 13 amino acids. Trimming stripped 3 bases from V and 5 bases from J, with 11 bases between. This CDR3 is CASSFQIKHEQYF. In nucleotides, the CDR3 is TGTGCCAGCAGTTTCCAGATTAAACACGAGCAGTACTTC.

The table lists this clonotype with a few counts. The J gene is TRBJ1-6, the V gene TRBV7-9; D gene uncertain. The germline V and J ends were trimmed by 3 bases and 7 bases, with 10 bases remaining between them. This CDR3 has 14 residues. CDR1 is SEHNR, CDR2 FQNEAQ, per germline (reference sequence). This CDR3 reads CASSLEGSNSPLHF. The CDR3 nucleotides read TGTGCCAGCAGCTTGGAAGGGTCAAATTCACCCCTCCACTTT.

The chain links TRBV12-3 or TRBV12-4 to TRBJ2-2, with 13 nucleotides matching TRBD2. This CDR3 is built from 20 residues. J was trimmed by 0 bases and V by 2 bases; bases with no gene match: 9. CDR3 DNA: TGTGCCAGCAGTTTAAGGCCCTGGACTAGCGGGGGCCCGAACACCGGGGAGCTGTTTTTT. Amino acid sequence: CASSLRPWTSGGPNTGELFF.

The V gene is TRBV30, the J gene TRBJ2-6; D uncertain. Trimming removed 4 bases at V and 1 base at J, with 17 bases between. Germline CDR1 and CDR2: GTSNPN and SVGIG (reference sequence). The CDR3 totals 17 residues. In DNA, the CDR3 is TGTGCCTGGACGTCCGGCAGGTTCTTGTCTGGGGCCAACGTCCTGACTTTC. Amino acid sequence: CAWTSGRFLSGANVLTF.

The chain couples TRBV6-5 to TRBJ1-2; 7 bases align to TRBD1. The V and J ends lost 0 bases and 6 bases, in that order; junction bases with no gene match: 7. CDR1 is MNHEY, CDR2 SVGAGI, per germline. The CDR3 runs to 15 residues. The chain's CDR3 is CASSYSQGVKHGYTF. DNA of the CDR3: TGTGCCAGCAGTTACTCGCAGGGGGTGAAGCATGGCTACACCTTC.

The chain couples TRBV2 to TRBJ1-5; D is uncertain. V lost 3 bases to trimming and J lost 1 base, with 4 bases between them. The germline V gene has CDR1 SNHLY and CDR2 FYNNEI. This CDR3 is built from 13 residues. The CDR3 reads CASSDISNQPQHF. Written as DNA, the CDR3 is TGTGCCAGCAGTGATATAAGCAATCAGCCCCAGCATTTT.

This clonotype was detected a few times. The J gene is TRBJ2-1, the V gene TRBV30; tentative D call: TRBD2 (5 bases). The germline gives CDR1 GTSNPN, CDR2 SVGIG (reference sequence). The V end lost 5 bases, the J end lost 6 bases, and 11 bases lay between the germline ends. The CDR3 loop spans 12 amino acids. CDR3 amino acids: CAWAPEGNEQFF. The CDR3 bases are TGTGCCTGGGCCCCCGAGGGCAATGAGCAGTTCTTC.

The chain has TRBV29-1 and TRBJ1-1; D gene ambiguous. The CDR3 has 12 residues. Germline assignment: CDR1 SQVTM and CDR2 ANQGSEA. Trimming pared 6 bases from V and 6 bases from J, leaving 14 bases between. CDR3 loop: CSVRTNPPEAFF. DNA of the CDR3: TGCAGCGTACGCACAAATCCCCCTGAAGCTTTCTTT.

V gene TRBV7-9 combines with J gene TRBJ2-5; unclear D gene. The germline gives CDR1 SEHNR, CDR2 FQNEAQ (reference sequence). The CDR3 totals 13 residues. V was cut by 4 bases and J by 3 bases, with 9 bases left in between. For the CDR3, the DNA is TGTGCCAGCAGCTGGCGGTGGGAAGAGACCCAGTACTTC. It yields the protein CASSWRWEETQYF.

This clonotype was seen only a few times. The genes are TRBV2 and TRBJ2-7, with D maybe TRBD1 (6 bases). The CDR3 has 12 amino acids. Trimming shortened V by 8 bases and J by 1 base, and 9 bases separated the two germline ends. Per the germline V gene, CDR1 is SNHLY and CDR2 is FYNNEI. The CDR3 DNA follows: TGTGCCAGCGCGAGGGGGTCCTACGAGCAGTACTTC. This sequence encodes CASARGSYEQYF.

This clonotype has a handful of counts. The chain couples TRBV5-4 to TRBJ2-7; 7 bases agree with TRBD1. The CDR3 contains 15 residues. The germline V gene has CDR1 SGHNT and CDR2 YYREEE (reference sequence). Germline trimming cut 4 bases from V and 2 bases from J; bases unmatched to any gene: 9. Here the CDR3 reads CASSVRQGRAYEQYF. CDR3 nucleotide sequence: TGTGCCAGCAGCGTGAGACAGGGTAGGGCCTACGAGCAGTACTTC.

In its sample, this clonotype was seen many times. The chain links TRBV29-1 to TRBJ2-3; 7 positions match TRBD2. The CDR3 has 13 residues. The germline gives CDR1 SQVTM, CDR2 ANQGSEA. The J segment lost 4 bases and the V segment lost 6 bases, leaving 7 bases of the junction unmatched. The CDR3 DNA is TGCAGCGTCCCCTGGGGGGGGGCAGATACGCAGTATTTT. The encoded protein is CSVPWGGADTQYF.

CDR3 sequence reads: CSARDWAGPNSPLHF. Here the CDR3 DNA reads TGCAGTGCTAGAGATTGGGCAGGGCCAAATTCACCCCTCCACTTT. V gene TRBV20-1 combines with J gene TRBJ1-6; a weak D match, TRBD1 (5 bases). Germline CDR1 reads DFQATT; CDR2 reads SNEGSKA (reference sequence). V lost 0 bases to trimming and J lost 7 bases, with 13 bases between them. This CDR3 contains 15 residues.